The sequence of this T cell receptor beta chain was determined in a study of CD8+ T cells in alopecia areata (dated by TCRdb to the late 2010s). Concerning the study at large: The treated patients took part in an open-label pilot trial in which moderate-to-severe alopecia areata was treated with oral tofacitinib at 5 to 10 mg twice daily. Tofacitinib was given for 6 to 18 months, followed by 6 months of follow-up off drug to assess delayed response and recurrence. For the treated patients, the SALT score, which quantifies what percentage of scalp surface area is affected, served as the measure of disease severity. The study used high-throughput TCRbeta sequencing to examine T cell clonal expansion in alopecia areata, in both the C3H/HeJ mouse model and human patients. Human TCRbeta sequencing covered scalp tissue and sorted CD4+ and CD8+ peripheral blood T cells from patchy and totalis/universalis alopecia areata patients and healthy controls. Tofacitinib-treated patients had biopsies at baseline and at 4 and 24 weeks of treatment, with a later scalp biopsy in several patients. Clonality in the scalp was compared among normal scalp (n=4), patchy alopecia areata scalp (n=8), and alopecia totalis/universalis scalp (n=8). RNA was obtained with the PAXgene miRNA kit for fixed scalp, the miRNeasy kit for PBMCs, and the RNeasy kit for mouse skin. Amplification of TCRbeta CDR3 regions was done by immunoSEQ multiplex PCR using 35 Vbeta forward primers and 13 Jbeta reverse primers. What the study reported, not specific to this receptor: Unlike mouse skin, which is dominated by gammadelta T cells, normal human skin has resident alphabeta T cells that are also sequenced, and this complicates analysis of the scalp TCR repertoire. Higher clonality and more expanded CD8+ clones were observed in lesional scalp than in normal scalp, particularly in alopecia totalis/universalis, a finding suggestive of antigenic drive. During tofacitinib treatment, many expanded lesional clones remained in scalp and blood, and this persistence may partly explain relapse after treatment is stopped. Tofacitinib significantly lowered scalp clonality and the number of expanded CD8+ clones among the top 100 scalp clones. The treated cohort was small, with a single nonresponder, so links between baseline CD8+ expansion and response need larger studies. Shared TCR sequences between patients were less evident than in mice, which may be partly attributable to HLA diversity in the patient population.

Interpreted using the paper, the time point label stands for: approximately 4 weeks on oral tofacitinib. The intended sense of this specimen's treatment or condition label: oral pan-JAK inhibitor, 5-10 mg twice daily. Peripheral blood and lesional scalp punch biopsies were obtained from patients with alopecia areata. PBMCs were isolated by density centrifugation and stained for CD3, CD4 and CD8, and CD4+ and CD8+ T cells were sorted on a FACSAria. The library was generated by the immunoSEQ multiplex PCR assay. For TCR sequencing, RNA was extracted from every sample and reverse transcribed into cDNA to serve as template. First-strand cDNA was synthesized using SuperScript III with a 2:1 mix of oligo-dT and random hexamers. Amplification bias was assessed with a synthetic immune receptor repertoire, and residual bias was removed computationally. In the authors' own workflow: After raw reads were preprocessed to remove errors, the CDR3 was defined following IMGT conventions as running from the conserved cysteine to phenylalanine. Clonality was computed as 1 minus the Shannon entropy, with the entropy normalized by log2 of the number of productive unique TCRs. CD4 or CD8 identity of scalp clones was inferred by cross-referencing scalp TCRbeta sequences with sorted blood CD4 and CD8 repertoires. In its TCRdb copy, this immuneACCESS table keeps in-frame sequences only and misses some clones. Where compared with another copy, unresolved V genes explain less than half of these, and the others have no known cause. That table furnishes V, J and clone size, whereas the DNA furnished D and trimming. The sample profile shows fewer than 150,000 clones; roughly 63% of them were found once. The ten largest clones add up to around 30% of the sample.

Regarding this clone: It lacks a known antigen. There are no base qualities to consult, and no much larger clone falls within one base.

This receptor was identified in a human donor with alopecia areata. The sequences come from CD8+ T cells sorted from blood, collected at week 4, from a patient treated with tofacitinib.

The CDR3 reads as follows: CSLVSGAHAEAFF. The nucleotide sequence reads TGCAGCTTGGTGTCGGGGGCACATGCGGAAGCTTTCTTT. This receptor chain uses TRBV29-1 and TRBJ1-1; a tentative D match to TRBD1 spans 6 bases. The CDR3 starts with the cysteine, ends with the phenylalanine, and has 13 residues. Left in the record is the CDR3 DNA by itself, 39 bases read in frame from the first base. From the germline V gene, CDR1 is SQVTM and CDR2 is ANQGSEA. The V and J ends are trimmed by 8 bases and 8 bases, leaving 21 bases between them.